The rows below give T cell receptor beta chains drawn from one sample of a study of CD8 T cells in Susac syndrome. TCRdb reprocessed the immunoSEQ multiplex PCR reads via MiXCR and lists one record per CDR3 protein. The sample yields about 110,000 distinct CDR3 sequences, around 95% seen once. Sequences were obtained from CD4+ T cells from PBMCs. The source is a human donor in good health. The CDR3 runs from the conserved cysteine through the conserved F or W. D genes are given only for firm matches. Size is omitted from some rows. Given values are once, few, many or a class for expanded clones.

cdr3_aa: CAISGLREYYGYTF
cdr3_nt: TGTGCCATCAGTGGACTACGGGAATACTATGGCTACACCTTC
d_call: NA
v_call: TRBV10-3
j_call: TRBJ1-2
clone_size: NA

cdr3_aa: CARDKGARQETQYF
cdr3_nt: TGTGCCAGAGACAAAGGGGCGAGACAAGAGACCCAGTACTTC
d_call: NA
v_call: TRBV11-1
j_call: TRBJ2-5
clone_size: NA

cdr3_aa: CASSGTYNTGQPQHF
cdr3_nt: TGTGCCAGCAGCGGGACTTACAACACGGGACAGCCCCAGCATTTT
d_call: NA
v_call: TRBV6-6
j_call: TRBJ1-5
clone_size: NA

cdr3_aa: CASSSQGSVQPQHF
cdr3_nt: TGTGCCAGCAGCTCCCAGGGTTCAGTTCAGCCCCAGCATTTT
d_call: NA
v_call: TRBV7-9
j_call: TRBJ1-5
clone_size: NA

cdr3_aa: CASSLGQGVTGELFF
cdr3_nt: TGTGCCAGCAGCTTGGGACAGGGGGTCACCGGGGAGCTGTTTTTT
d_call: TRBD1
v_call: TRBV5-4
j_call: TRBJ2-2
clone_size: NA

cdr3_aa: CASSRRLVEGRETQYF
cdr3_nt: TGTGCCAGCAGCCGTCGACTTGTAGAGGGGCGAGAGACCCAGTACTTC
d_call: NA
v_call: TRBV6-1
j_call: TRBJ2-5
clone_size: NA

cdr3_aa: CATSSDPGGSGYTF
cdr3_nt: TGTGCCACCAGCTCCGACCCCGGGGGGAGTGGCTACACCTTC
d_call: NA
v_call: TRBV15
j_call: TRBJ1-2
clone_size: NA

cdr3_aa: CASSQGVDTYYGYTF
cdr3_nt: TGTGCCAGCAGCCAAGGCGTGGACACCTACTATGGCTACACCTTC
d_call: NA
v_call: TRBV3-1
j_call: TRBJ1-2
clone_size: NA

cdr3_aa: CASSIYSMNTEAFF
cdr3_nt: TGTGCCAGTAGTATCTATAGCATGAACACTGAAGCTTTCTTT
d_call: NA
v_call: TRBV19
j_call: TRBJ1-1
clone_size: NA

cdr3_aa: CASSDQAGVSNEQFF
cdr3_nt: TGCGCCAGCAGCGACCAAGCGGGGGTAAGCAATGAGCAGTTCTTC
d_call: TRBD2
v_call: TRBV5-1
j_call: TRBJ2-1
clone_size: NA

cdr3_aa: CASSSDGLAGAKNIQYF
cdr3_nt: TGTGCCAGCAGCTCTGACGGACTAGCGGGAGCCAAAAACATTCAGTACTTC
d_call: TRBD2
v_call: TRBV12-3/TRBV12-4
j_call: TRBJ2-4
clone_size: NA

cdr3_aa: CASSAGLAGGNNEQFF
cdr3_nt: TGTGCCAGCAGCGCTGGATTAGCGGGGGGGAACAATGAGCAGTTCTTC
d_call: TRBD2
v_call: TRBV9
j_call: TRBJ2-1
clone_size: NA

cdr3_aa: CASSGDRLRTDTQYF
cdr3_nt: TGTGCCAGCAGTGGGGACAGGCTCAGGACAGATACGCAGTATTTT
d_call: TRBD1
v_call: TRBV2
j_call: TRBJ2-3
clone_size: NA

cdr3_aa: CASSVQGGSYEQYF
cdr3_nt: TGTGCCAGCAGCGTTCAGGGGGGATCCTACGAGCAGTACTTC
d_call: NA
v_call: TRBV9
j_call: TRBJ2-7
clone_size: NA

cdr3_aa: CSASQSGYEQYF
cdr3_nt: TGCAGTGCTTCCCAAAGTGGGTACGAGCAGTACTTC
d_call: NA
v_call: TRBV20-1
j_call: TRBJ2-7
clone_size: NA

cdr3_aa: CASSDPRDRNANTGELFF
cdr3_nt: TGTGCCAGCAGTGACCCCCGGGACAGGAACGCGAACACCGGGGAGCTGTTTTTT
d_call: TRBD1
v_call: TRBV25-1
j_call: TRBJ2-2
clone_size: NA

cdr3_aa: CASSEGDSNNQPQHF
cdr3_nt: TGTGCCAGCAGTGAAGGAGACAGTAACAATCAGCCCCAGCATTTT
d_call: NA
v_call: TRBV6-1
j_call: TRBJ1-5
clone_size: NA

cdr3_aa: CASSLIAGFTDTQYF
cdr3_nt: TGCGCCAGCAGCCTAATTGCGGGTTTCACAGATACGCAGTATTTT
d_call: NA
v_call: TRBV4-3
j_call: TRBJ2-3
clone_size: NA

cdr3_aa: CASSRGQSYGYTF
cdr3_nt: TGTGCCAGCAGCCGGGGACAGTCCTATGGCTACACCTTC
d_call: TRBD1
v_call: TRBV3-1
j_call: TRBJ1-2
clone_size: NA

cdr3_aa: CASSGGRMNTEAFF
cdr3_nt: TGTGCCAGCTCGGGGGGTAGGATGAACACTGAAGCTTTCTTT
d_call: NA
v_call: TRBV6-1
j_call: TRBJ1-1
clone_size: NA

cdr3_aa: CASSQVGPRELPGELFF
cdr3_nt: TGTGCCAGCAGCCAAGTTGGACCTAGAGAGCTCCCCGGGGAGCTGTTTTTT
d_call: NA
v_call: TRBV4-2
j_call: TRBJ2-2
clone_size: NA

cdr3_aa: CASSPGGTENTEAFF
cdr3_nt: TGTGCCAGCAGCCCCGGCGGGACAGAAAACACTGAAGCTTTCTTT
d_call: TRBD1
v_call: TRBV6-5
j_call: TRBJ1-1
clone_size: NA

cdr3_aa: CASSQGRLGNTIYF
cdr3_nt: TGCGCCAGCAGCCAGGGCAGGCTTGGAAACACCATATATTTT
d_call: NA
v_call: TRBV4-1
j_call: TRBJ1-3
clone_size: NA

cdr3_aa: CASSLIGPRTDTQYF
cdr3_nt: TGTGCCAGCAGCTTAATCGGTCCGAGGACAGATACGCAGTATTTT
d_call: NA
v_call: TRBV7-9
j_call: TRBJ2-3
clone_size: NA

cdr3_aa: CATSRDRVAGANEQFF
cdr3_nt: TGTGCCACCAGCAGAGATAGGGTAGCGGGAGCGAATGAGCAGTTCTTC
d_call: TRBD2
v_call: TRBV15
j_call: TRBJ2-1
clone_size: NA

cdr3_aa: CASSPNSLGDDTQYF
cdr3_nt: TGTGCCAGCTCACCGAATTCCCTGGGCGATGATACGCAGTATTTT
d_call: NA
v_call: TRBV18
j_call: TRBJ2-3
clone_size: NA

cdr3_aa: CASSLALAGGPSETQYF
cdr3_nt: TGTGCCAGCAGCTTGGCTCTGGCGGGAGGGCCATCGGAGACCCAGTACTTC
d_call: TRBD2
v_call: TRBV5-4
j_call: TRBJ2-5
clone_size: NA

cdr3_aa: CASSFWAGEETQYF
cdr3_nt: TGTGCCAGCAGTTTTTGGGCAGGGGAAGAGACCCAGTACTTC
d_call: NA
v_call: TRBV27
j_call: TRBJ2-5
clone_size: NA

cdr3_aa: CASRRGEGPQHF
cdr3_nt: TGTGCCAGTCGGAGGGGTGAGGGGCCCCAGCATTTT
d_call: NA
v_call: TRBV27
j_call: TRBJ1-5
clone_size: NA

cdr3_aa: CASSQDLWDREYYGYTF
cdr3_nt: TGCGCCAGCAGCCAAGACTTGTGGGACAGGGAATACTATGGCTACACCTTC
d_call: TRBD1
v_call: TRBV4-1
j_call: TRBJ1-2
clone_size: NA

cdr3_aa: CASSQGLATNTGELFF
cdr3_nt: TGTGCCAGCAGCCAGGGACTAGCGACGAACACCGGGGAGCTGTTTTTT
d_call: TRBD2
v_call: TRBV4-2
j_call: TRBJ2-2
clone_size: NA

cdr3_aa: CASSFSRQETQYF
cdr3_nt: TGTGCCAGCAGCTTCTCAAGACAAGAGACCCAGTACTTC
d_call: NA
v_call: TRBV7-8
j_call: TRBJ2-5
clone_size: NA

cdr3_aa: CASSFPTSTDTQYF
cdr3_nt: TGTGCCAGCAGCTTTCCGACCAGCACAGATACGCAGTATTTT
d_call: NA
v_call: TRBV5-4
j_call: TRBJ2-3
clone_size: NA

cdr3_aa: CASSLQDYGYTF
cdr3_nt: TGTGCCAGCAGCTTACAGGACTATGGCTACACCTTC
d_call: NA
v_call: TRBV11-1
j_call: TRBJ1-2
clone_size: NA

cdr3_aa: CASSSLSSGNTIYF
cdr3_nt: TGTGCCAGCAGTTCTCTCAGCTCTGGAAACACCATATATTTT
d_call: NA
v_call: TRBV3-1
j_call: TRBJ1-3
clone_size: once

cdr3_aa: CASSYSWSTTDTQYF
cdr3_nt: TGTGCCAGCAGTTACTCGTGGAGTACCACAGATACGCAGTATTTT
d_call: NA
v_call: TRBV6-5
j_call: TRBJ2-3
clone_size: NA

cdr3_aa: CASSSHGGTQYF
cdr3_nt: TGTGCCAGCAGCTCTCACGGGGGGACCCAGTACTTC
d_call: NA
v_call: TRBV12-3/TRBV12-4
j_call: TRBJ2-5
clone_size: NA

cdr3_aa: CSARDASGSPHEQYF
cdr3_nt: TGCAGTGCTAGAGACGCTAGCGGGAGCCCCCACGAGCAGTACTTC
d_call: TRBD2
v_call: TRBV20-1
j_call: TRBJ2-7
clone_size: NA

cdr3_aa: CSVGAGRTDTQYF
cdr3_nt: TGCAGCGTTGGGGCAGGGCGCACAGATACGCAGTATTTT
d_call: NA
v_call: TRBV29-1
j_call: TRBJ2-3
clone_size: NA

cdr3_aa: CASSQAQGPGELFF
cdr3_nt: TGCGCCAGCAGCCAAGCCCAGGGGCCCGGGGAGCTGTTTTTT
d_call: NA
v_call: TRBV4-1
j_call: TRBJ2-2
clone_size: NA

cdr3_aa: CASSNFIRTEAFF
cdr3_nt: TGTGCCAGTAGTAACTTTATTAGGACTGAAGCTTTCTTT
d_call: NA
v_call: TRBV19
j_call: TRBJ1-1
clone_size: NA

cdr3_aa: CASSLGGLAKNIQYF
cdr3_nt: TGCGCCAGCAGCTTGGGCGGGCTAGCCAAAAACATTCAGTACTTC
d_call: NA
v_call: TRBV5-1
j_call: TRBJ2-4
clone_size: NA

cdr3_aa: CSAGLGGNRRQTQYF
cdr3_nt: TGCAGCGCCGGTCTCGGGGGGAATCGCAGACAGACCCAGTACTTC
d_call: TRBD2
v_call: TRBV29-1
j_call: TRBJ2-5
clone_size: NA

cdr3_aa: CASRFRERTYEQYF
cdr3_nt: TGTGCCAGCAGATTTCGGGAGAGGACCTACGAGCAGTACTTC
d_call: NA
v_call: TRBV6-2/TRBV6-3
j_call: TRBJ2-7
clone_size: NA

cdr3_aa: CATSRATGLPYNEQFF
cdr3_nt: TGTGCCACCAGCAGAGCCACAGGGCTACCCTACAATGAGCAGTTCTTC
d_call: NA
v_call: TRBV15
j_call: TRBJ2-1
clone_size: NA

cdr3_aa: CASSRQDYVQYF
cdr3_nt: TGTGCCAGCAGCCGCCAAGACTACGTGCAGTACTTC
d_call: NA
v_call: TRBV7-9
j_call: TRBJ2-7
clone_size: NA